A single T cell receptor (beta chain) is shown here with its context. Its antigen is not identified. This specimen comes from a study of shared clonotypes between healthy human individuals. V trimming: 3 bases; J trimming: 5 bases; junction bases outside the gene matches: 6. This CDR3 is built from 13 residues. Per germline, CDR1 SQVTM and CDR2 ANQGSEA. Repertoires were generated with immunoSEQ multiplex PCR, while TCRdb's copy carries only in-frame clones and drops some. The table lists about 2.4 million clones, around nine tenths of them singletons. Points from the study as a whole: Naive subsets generally exceeded memory subsets in estimated richness.

Sequenced input: naive CD4+ T cells sorted from blood. Sample subset: CD45RA+ positively selected. This receptor was identified in a man aged 18 to 29 in good health. This chain links TRBV29-1 with TRBJ1-2, with TRBD1 matching over 7 bases. CDR3 residues: CSVEGGTAYGYTF. CDR3 DNA sequence: TGCAGCGTTGAGGGTGGGACAGCATATGGCTACACCTTC.